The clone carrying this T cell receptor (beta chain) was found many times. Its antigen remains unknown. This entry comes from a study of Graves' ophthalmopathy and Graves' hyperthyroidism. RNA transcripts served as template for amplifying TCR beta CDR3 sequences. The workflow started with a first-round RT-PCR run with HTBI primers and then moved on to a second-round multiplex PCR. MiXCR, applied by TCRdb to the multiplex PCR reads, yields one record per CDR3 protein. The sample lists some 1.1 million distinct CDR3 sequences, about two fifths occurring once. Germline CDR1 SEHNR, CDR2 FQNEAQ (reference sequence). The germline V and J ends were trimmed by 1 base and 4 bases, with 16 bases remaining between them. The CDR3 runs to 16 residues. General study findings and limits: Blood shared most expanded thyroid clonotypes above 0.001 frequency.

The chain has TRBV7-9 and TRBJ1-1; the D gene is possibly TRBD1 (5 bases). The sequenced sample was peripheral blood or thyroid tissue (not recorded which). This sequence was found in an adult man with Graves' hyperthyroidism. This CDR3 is CASSLGGGAESTEAFF. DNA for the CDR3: TGTGCCAGCAGCTTAGGTGGAGGGGCGGAGAGCACTGAAGCTTTCTTT.